This T cell receptor (beta chain) was retrieved from a study of T-cell memory formation after mild COVID-19. This clonotype was found a few times. TCRdb called the 5' RACE reads again in MiXCR, with one record for every CDR3 protein. The sample holds hundreds of thousands of distinct CDR3 sequences, about a quarter seen once. Sample: PBMCs or a T cell subset sorted from them (not recorded which). The receptor's source is an adult woman who had mild COVID-19 (a few samples of this study predate the infection). Cell type and time point are not known.

The CDR3 DNA reads as TGTGCCACCAGTGAGGCGGGGTATCCCGGGGAGCTGTTTTTT. Protein product: CATSEAGYPGELFF. The chain combines TRBV24-1 with TRBJ2-2; perhaps TRBD2 as D (6 bases). V was trimmed by 4 bases and J by 6 bases, leaving 11 bases between them. CDR1 KGHDR and CDR2 SFDVKD come from the germline V gene. CDR3 length: 14 residues.